Following are 14 T cell receptor beta chains from one sample sequenced in a study of T cells in Graves' hyperthyroidism and ophthalmopathy. It was RNA transcripts that yielded the amplified TCR beta CDR3 regions. The study used the HTBI primer set for a first-round RT-PCR of the TCR CDR3. TCRdb re-called the multiplex PCR reads with MiXCR, one entry per CDR3 protein. The table records about 400,000 distinct CDR3 sequences, around 13% of them present only once. The sample comprised blood. The receptors originated from a woman aged 18-35 years with Graves' hyperthyroidism.

The chain combines TRBV28 with TRBJ2-3, with 7 bases aligning to TRBD2. Trimming cost V 4 bases and J 2 bases; bases outside gene matches: 9. The germline V gene encodes CDR1 MDHEN and CDR2 SYDVKM. CDR3 length: 16 residues. CDR3 in amino acids: CASSSAGRENTDTQYF. The CDR3 coding sequence is TGTGCCAGCAGTTCCGCGGGGCGGGAGAACACAGATACGCAGTATTTT. The entire variable domain, with the rest obtained from reference TRBV28 and TRBJ2-3, is as follows: DVKVTQSSRYLVKRTGEKVFLECVQDMDHENMFWYRQDPGLGLRLIYFSYDVKMKEKGDIPEGYSVSREKKERFSLILESASTNQTSMYLCASSSAGRENTDTQYFGPGTRLTVL.

A few counts support this clonotype. This chain links TRBV29-1 with TRBJ2-1; 8 positions match TRBD1. Unmatched junction bases numbered 6, after V lost 5 bases and J lost 6 bases. Germline V gene lookup returns CDR1 SQVTM and CDR2 ANQGSEA. This CDR3 is 13 amino acids long. CDR3 in amino acids: CSVRTGRPNEQFF. The CDR3 nucleotides are TGCAGCGTTAGGACAGGGAGGCCCAATGAGCAGTTCTTC.

The table lists this clonotype with many counts. DNA of the CDR3: TGTGCCAGCAGTTTCCCCCTCTACAGGGAGGGGGGAGAGCAGTACTTC. Amino acid sequence: CASSFPLYREGGEQYF. The gene calls are TRBV28 and TRBJ2-7; D might be TRBD2 (7 bases). Per germline, CDR1 MDHEN and CDR2 SYDVKM. CDR3 length equals 16 residues. V dropped 3 bases and J dropped 7 bases, with 22 bases sitting between them.

This clonotype was detected ten times or more. The rearrangement links TRBV6-1 to TRBJ1-1; 10 bases align to TRBD1. Per germline, CDR1 MNHNS and CDR2 SASEGT. The ends lost 6 bases at V and 3 bases at J; junction bases unmatched: 4. The CDR3 has 14 residues. The CDR3 DNA reads TGTGCCAGCAGGGACAGGGGGATAGACACTGAAGCTTTCTTT. Residues: CASRDRGIDTEAFF.

The chain couples TRBV7-2 to TRBJ2-7; 7 bases fit TRBD1. CDR3 length equals 14 residues. Looked up from germline, CDR1 is SGHTA and CDR2 is FQGNSA. With 8 bases clipped from V and 1 base from J, the junction kept 8 bases outside the gene matches. The CDR3: CASGNRGQSYEQYF. In DNA form, the CDR3 reads TGTGCCAGCGGTAACAGGGGTCAATCCTACGAGCAGTACTTC.

In this sample, this clonotype turned up a few times. The chain has TRBV10-2 and TRBJ1-4; D unclear. V was trimmed by 2 bases and J by 0 bases, leaving 10 bases between them. CDR1 is WSHSY, CDR2 SAAADI, per germline. CDR3 length: 16 residues. The CDR3 DNA is TGCGCCAGCAGTGAGACGGGTCTAGCAACTAATGAAAAACTGTTTTTT. As protein: CASSETGLATNEKLFF.

This clonotype was found a few times. This chain connects TRBV20-1 to TRBJ2-2; 14 bases agree with TRBD2. Germline values: CDR1 DFQATT, CDR2 SNEGSKA (reference sequence). Trimming removed 3 bases from V and 7 bases from J; junction bases left unmatched: 7. CDR3 length equals 16 residues. The CDR3 spells CSARTAGLAGVGELFF. The CDR3 DNA reads as TGCAGTGCTAGGACGGCGGGACTAGCGGGAGTCGGGGAGCTGTTTTTT.

This chain links TRBV19 with TRBJ1-5; weak D call: TRBD1 (6 bases). There are 14 residues in the CDR3. Germline CDR1 and CDR2: LNHDA and SQIVND (reference sequence). V was pared by 4 bases and J by 9 bases, with 16 bases between. The CDR3 here is CASSTGQLAGPQHF. CDR3 nucleotide sequence: TGTGCCAGTAGTACTGGACAGCTCGCAGGGCCCCAGCATTTT.

The J gene is TRBJ2-4, the V gene TRBV5-6; 7 positions match TRBD1. The CDR3 extends over 17 amino acids. Germline values: CDR1 SGHDT, CDR2 YYEEEE. V shed 4 bases and J 2 bases; nucleotides not matched to a gene: 12. CDR3 nucleotides: TGTGCCAGCAGCCTTATTGACAGGGTTGGGACCAAAAACATTCAGTACTTC. Residues: CASSLIDRVGTKNIQYF.

J is TRBJ2-1 and V is TRBV6-1; D is unresolved. In germline, CDR1 is MNHNS, CDR2 SASEGT. The CDR3 loop spans 15 amino acids. Trimming pared 4 bases from V and 0 bases from J, leaving 10 bases between. CDR3 nucleotides: TGTGCCAGCAGTGCCCGCGAGTACTCCTACAATGAGCAGTTCTTC. It specifies CASSAREYSYNEQFF.

This clonotype has ten or more counts. The V gene is TRBV6-5, the J gene TRBJ2-7; 8 bases line up with TRBD1. Germline CDR1 reads MNHEY; CDR2 reads SVGAGI. V was pared by 0 bases and J by 7 bases, with 8 bases of the junction left unmatched. CDR3 length equals 15 residues. CDR3 loop: CASSYSWQGAVEQYF. The CDR3 bases are TGTGCCAGCAGTTACTCGTGGCAGGGGGCGGTGGAGCAGTACTTC.

On this clonotype itself: It may be a read error: a sequence one base away is much more abundant. This chain connects TRBV30 to TRBJ2-2; D is ambiguous. Germline V lookup: CDR1 GTSNPN, CDR2 SVGIG (reference sequence). This CDR3 comprises 13 residues. The V end lost 1 base, the J end lost 5 bases, and 8 bases lay between the germline ends. As DNA, the CDR3 is TGTGCCTGGAGTGAACTGAGGACCGGGGAGCTGTTTTTT. Protein sequence: CAWSELRTGELFF.

This clonotype was recorded at least ten times. The chain joins TRBV12-3 or TRBV12-4 to TRBJ1-1, with D unresolved. The V and J ends lost 3 bases and 5 bases respectively, with 10 bases between them. The CDR3 sequence is 13 residues long. The CDR3 spells CASSLNRGTEAFF. As DNA, the CDR3 is TGTGCCAGCAGTTTGAACAGAGGGACTGAAGCTTTCTTT.

This clonotype was counted at least ten times. The chain couples TRBV27 to TRBJ2-5; 12 positions agree with TRBD2. CDR1 and CDR2 (germline): MNHEY, SMNVEV (reference sequence). V lost 5 bases to trimming and J lost 3 bases; unmatched junction nucleotides: 1. This CDR3 is 14 amino acids long. The CDR3 loop is CASSLAGGKETQYF. CDR3 DNA sequence: TGTGCCAGCAGTCTAGCGGGAGGGAAAGAGACCCAGTACTTC.